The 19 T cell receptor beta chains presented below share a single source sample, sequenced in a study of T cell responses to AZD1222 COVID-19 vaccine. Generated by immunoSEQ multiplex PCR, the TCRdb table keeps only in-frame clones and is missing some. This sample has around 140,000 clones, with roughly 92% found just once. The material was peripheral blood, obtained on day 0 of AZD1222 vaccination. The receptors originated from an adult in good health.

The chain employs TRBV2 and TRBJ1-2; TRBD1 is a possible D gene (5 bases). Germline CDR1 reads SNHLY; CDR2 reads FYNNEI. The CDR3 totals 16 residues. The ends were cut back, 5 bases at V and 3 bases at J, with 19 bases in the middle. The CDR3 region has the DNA TGTGCCAGCAGTCCGGGGCGACAGCGGGGGGACTATGGCTACACCTTC. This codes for CASSPGRQRGDYGYTF.

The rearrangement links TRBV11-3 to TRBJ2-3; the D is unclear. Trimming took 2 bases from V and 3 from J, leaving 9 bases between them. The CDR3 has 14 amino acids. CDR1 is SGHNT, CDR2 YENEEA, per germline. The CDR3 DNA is TGTGCCAGCAGCTTAAATCCCGTTACAGATACGCAGTATTTT. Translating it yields CASSLNPVTDTQYF.

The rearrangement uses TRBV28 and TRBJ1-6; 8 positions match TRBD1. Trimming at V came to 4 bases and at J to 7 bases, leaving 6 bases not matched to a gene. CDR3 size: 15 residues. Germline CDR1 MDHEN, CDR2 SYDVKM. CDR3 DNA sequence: TGTGCCAGCAGTTCCCCGACAGGGGAGAATTCACCCCTCCACTTT. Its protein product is CASSSPTGENSPLHF. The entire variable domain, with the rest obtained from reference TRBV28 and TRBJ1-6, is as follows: DVKVTQSSRYLVKRTGEKVFLECVQDMDHENMFWYRQDPGLGLRLIYFSYDVKMKEKGDIPEGYSVSREKKERFSLILESASTNQTSMYLCASSSPTGENSPLHFGNGTRLTVT.

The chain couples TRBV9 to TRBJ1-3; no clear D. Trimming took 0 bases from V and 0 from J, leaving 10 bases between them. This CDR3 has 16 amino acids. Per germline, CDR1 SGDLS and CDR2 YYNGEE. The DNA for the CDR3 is TGTGCCAGCAGCGTAGGAATCCCGGCCTCTGGAAACACCATATATTTT. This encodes CASSVGIPASGNTIYF.

For the CDR3, the DNA is TGTGCCAGCAGCTTGAATCGACTAGCGGGAGTTGAGCAGTACTTC. It translates to CASSLNRLAGVEQYF. This chain links TRBV5-6 with TRBJ2-7; 12 bases line up with TRBD2. With V trimmed by 1 base and J by 7 bases, 6 bases remained unmatched. The CDR3 is 15 amino acids. Germline CDR1 is SGHDT and CDR2 is YYEEEE.

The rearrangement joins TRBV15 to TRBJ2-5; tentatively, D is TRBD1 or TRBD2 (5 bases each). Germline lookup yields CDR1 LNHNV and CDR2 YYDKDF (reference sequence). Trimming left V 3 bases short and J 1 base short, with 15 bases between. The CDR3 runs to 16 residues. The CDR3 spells CATSSGLAGIQETQYF. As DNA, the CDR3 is TGTGCCACCAGCAGTGGTCTAGCAGGGATCCAAGAGACCCAGTACTTC.

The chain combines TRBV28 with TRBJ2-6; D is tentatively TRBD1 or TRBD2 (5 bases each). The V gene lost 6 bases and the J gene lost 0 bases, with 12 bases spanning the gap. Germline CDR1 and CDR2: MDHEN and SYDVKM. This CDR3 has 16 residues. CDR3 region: CASRSSGSSGANVLTF. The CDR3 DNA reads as TGTGCCAGCAGGAGTTCAGGGAGCTCTGGGGCCAACGTCCTGACTTTC.

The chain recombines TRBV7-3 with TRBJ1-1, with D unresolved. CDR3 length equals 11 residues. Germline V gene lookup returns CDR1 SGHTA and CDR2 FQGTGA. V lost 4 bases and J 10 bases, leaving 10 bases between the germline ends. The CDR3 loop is CASSWEVTAFF. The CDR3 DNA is TGTGCCAGCAGCTGGGAGGTCACAGCTTTCTTT. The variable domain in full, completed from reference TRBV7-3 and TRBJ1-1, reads GAGVSQTPSNKVTEKGKYVELRCDPISGHTALYWYRQSLGQGPEFLIYFQGTGAADDSGLPNDRFFAVRPEGSVSTLKIQRTERGDSAVYLCASSWEVTAFFGQGTRLTVV.

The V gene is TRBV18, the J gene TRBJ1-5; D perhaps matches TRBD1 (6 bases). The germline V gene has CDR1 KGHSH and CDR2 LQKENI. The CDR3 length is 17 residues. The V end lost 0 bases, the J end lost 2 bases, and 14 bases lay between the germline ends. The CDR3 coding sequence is TGTGCCAGCTCACCACCGGCTACAGGGAATGGCAATCAGCCCCAGCATTTT. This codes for CASSPPATGNGNQPQHF.

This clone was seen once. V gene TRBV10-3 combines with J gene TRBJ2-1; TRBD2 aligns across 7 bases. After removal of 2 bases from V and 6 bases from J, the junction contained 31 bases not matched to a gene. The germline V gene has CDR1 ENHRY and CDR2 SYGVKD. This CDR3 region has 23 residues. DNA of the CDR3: TGTGCCATCAGTGAGAGGGGTTTAGGATATTGGACTAGTTCGTCTTTAGGTAGCAATGAGCAGTTCTTC. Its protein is CAISERGLGYWTSSSLGSNEQFF.

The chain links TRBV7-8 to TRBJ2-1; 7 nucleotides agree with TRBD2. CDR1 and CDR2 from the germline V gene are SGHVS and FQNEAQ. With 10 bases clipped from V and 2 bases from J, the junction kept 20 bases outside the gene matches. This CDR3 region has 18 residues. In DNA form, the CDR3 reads TGTGCCACTACGGGGCTAAGGAGGGCTAGCGGCGCCTACAATGAGCAGTTCTTC. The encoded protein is CATTGLRRASGAYNEQFF.

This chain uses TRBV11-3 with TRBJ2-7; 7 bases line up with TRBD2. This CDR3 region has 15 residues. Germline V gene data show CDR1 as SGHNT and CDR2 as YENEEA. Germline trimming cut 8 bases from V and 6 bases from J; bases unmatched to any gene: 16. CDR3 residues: CASHRDGRESSEQYF. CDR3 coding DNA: TGTGCCAGCCACCGGGACGGGCGGGAGTCAAGCGAGCAGTACTTC. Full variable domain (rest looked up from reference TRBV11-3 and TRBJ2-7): EAGVVQSPRYKIIEKKQPVAFWCNPISGHNTLYWYLQNLGQGPELLIRYENEEAVDDSQLPKDRFSAERLKGVDSTLKIQPAELGDSAVYLCASHRDGRESSEQYFGPGTRLTVT.

CDR3 residues: CASSLSSAFNEQFF. CDR3 DNA sequence: TGTGCCAGCAGCTTATCTTCAGCCTTCAATGAGCAGTTCTTC. The J gene is TRBJ2-1, the V gene TRBV7-8, with D unresolved. Germline V lookup: CDR1 SGHVS, CDR2 FQNEAQ. The CDR3 extends over 14 amino acids. Trimming stripped 2 bases from V and 6 bases from J, with 11 bases between.

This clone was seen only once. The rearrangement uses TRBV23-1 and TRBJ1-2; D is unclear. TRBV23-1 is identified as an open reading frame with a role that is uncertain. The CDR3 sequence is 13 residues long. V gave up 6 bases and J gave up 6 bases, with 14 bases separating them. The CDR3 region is CASRKTDWDGYTF. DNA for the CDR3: TGCGCCAGCAGAAAAACAGATTGGGATGGCTACACCTTC.

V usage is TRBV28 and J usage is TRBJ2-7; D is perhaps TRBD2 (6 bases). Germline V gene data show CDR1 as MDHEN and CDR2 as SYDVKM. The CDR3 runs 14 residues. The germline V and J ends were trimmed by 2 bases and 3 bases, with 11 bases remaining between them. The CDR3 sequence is CASSLAGMVYEQYF. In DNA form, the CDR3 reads TGTGCCAGCAGTTTAGCGGGGATGGTCTACGAGCAGTACTTC.

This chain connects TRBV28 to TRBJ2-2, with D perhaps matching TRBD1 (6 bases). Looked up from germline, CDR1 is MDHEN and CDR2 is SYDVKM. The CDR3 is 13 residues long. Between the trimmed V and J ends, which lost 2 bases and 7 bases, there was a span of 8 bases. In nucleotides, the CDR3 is TGTGCCAGCAGTTTAGGCAGGGGCGGGGAGCTGTTTTTT. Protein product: CASSLGRGGELFF.

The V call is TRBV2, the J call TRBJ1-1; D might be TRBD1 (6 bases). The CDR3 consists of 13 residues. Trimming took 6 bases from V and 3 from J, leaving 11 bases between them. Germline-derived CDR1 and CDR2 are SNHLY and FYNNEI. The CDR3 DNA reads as TGTGCCAGCAGCACAGGGTGGGACACTGAAGCTTTCTTT. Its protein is CASSTGWDTEAFF.

In DNA, the CDR3 is TGTGCCAGCAGAAAGACTACGGGACTAGCTGAGAGCTCCTACAATGAGCAGTTCTTC. This codes for CASRKTTGLAESSYNEQFF. This chain links TRBV7-9 with TRBJ2-1; 9 nucleotides line up with TRBD2. There are 19 residues in the CDR3. The germline CDR1 and CDR2 sequences are SEHNR and FQNEAQ (reference sequence). V dropped 6 bases and J dropped 0; count of bases not matched to a gene: 15.

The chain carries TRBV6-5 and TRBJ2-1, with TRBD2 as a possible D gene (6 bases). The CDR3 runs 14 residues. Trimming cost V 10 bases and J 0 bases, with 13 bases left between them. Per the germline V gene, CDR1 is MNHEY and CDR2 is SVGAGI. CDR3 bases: TGTGCCACCATTAGAGCGGGCTCCTACAATGAGCAGTTCTTC. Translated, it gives CATIRAGSYNEQFF.